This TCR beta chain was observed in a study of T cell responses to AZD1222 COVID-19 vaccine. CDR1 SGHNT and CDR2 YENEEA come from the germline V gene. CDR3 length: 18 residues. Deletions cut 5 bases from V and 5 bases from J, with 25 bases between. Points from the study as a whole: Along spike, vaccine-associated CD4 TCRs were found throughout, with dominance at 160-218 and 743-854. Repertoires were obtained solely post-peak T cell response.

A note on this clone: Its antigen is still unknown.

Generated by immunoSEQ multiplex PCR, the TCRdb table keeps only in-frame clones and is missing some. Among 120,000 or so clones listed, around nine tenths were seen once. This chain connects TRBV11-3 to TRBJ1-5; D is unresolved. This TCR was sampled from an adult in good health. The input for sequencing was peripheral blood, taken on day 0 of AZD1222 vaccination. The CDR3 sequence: CASSGANAGKAADQPQHF. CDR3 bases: TGTGCCAGCAGCGGAGCTAATGCGGGAAAGGCGGCGGATCAGCCCCAGCATTTT.